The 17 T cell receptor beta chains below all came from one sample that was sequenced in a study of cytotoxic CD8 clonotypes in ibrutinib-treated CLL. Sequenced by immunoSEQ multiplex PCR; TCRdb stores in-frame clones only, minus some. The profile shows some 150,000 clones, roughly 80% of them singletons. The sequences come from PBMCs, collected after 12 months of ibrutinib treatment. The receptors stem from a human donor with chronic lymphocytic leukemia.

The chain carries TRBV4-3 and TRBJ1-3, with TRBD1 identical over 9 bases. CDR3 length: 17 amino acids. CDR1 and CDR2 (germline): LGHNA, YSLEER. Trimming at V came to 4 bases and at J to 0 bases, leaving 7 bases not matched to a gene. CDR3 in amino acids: CASSRQTGGLSGNTIYF. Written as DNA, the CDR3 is TGCGCCAGCAGCCGTCAAACAGGGGGCCTCTCTGGAAACACCATATATTTT.

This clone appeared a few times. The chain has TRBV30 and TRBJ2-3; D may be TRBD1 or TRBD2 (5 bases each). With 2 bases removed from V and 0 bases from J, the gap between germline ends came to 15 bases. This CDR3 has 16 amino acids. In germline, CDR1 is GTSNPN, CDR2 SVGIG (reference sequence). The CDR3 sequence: CAWSPLGGPSTDTQYF. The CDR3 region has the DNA TGTGCCTGGAGTCCTCTTGGGGGACCCAGCACAGATACGCAGTATTTT.

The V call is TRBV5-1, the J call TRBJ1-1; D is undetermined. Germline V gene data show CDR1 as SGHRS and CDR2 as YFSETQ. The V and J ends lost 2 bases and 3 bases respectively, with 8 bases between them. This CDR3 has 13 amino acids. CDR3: CASSFQGDTEAFF. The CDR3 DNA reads TGCGCCAGCAGCTTTCAAGGTGACACTGAAGCTTTCTTT.

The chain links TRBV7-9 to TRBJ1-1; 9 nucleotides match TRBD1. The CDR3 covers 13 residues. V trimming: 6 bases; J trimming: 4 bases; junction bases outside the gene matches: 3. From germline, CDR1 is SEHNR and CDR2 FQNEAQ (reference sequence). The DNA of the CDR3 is TGTGCCAGCAGTTGGACAGGGGTCACTGAAGCTTTCTTT. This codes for CASSWTGVTEAFF.

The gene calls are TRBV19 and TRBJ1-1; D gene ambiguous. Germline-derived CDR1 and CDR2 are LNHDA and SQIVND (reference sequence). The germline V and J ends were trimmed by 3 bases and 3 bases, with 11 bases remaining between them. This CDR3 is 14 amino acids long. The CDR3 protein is CASSITAVDTEAFF. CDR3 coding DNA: TGTGCCAGTAGTATTACGGCAGTTGACACTGAAGCTTTCTTT.

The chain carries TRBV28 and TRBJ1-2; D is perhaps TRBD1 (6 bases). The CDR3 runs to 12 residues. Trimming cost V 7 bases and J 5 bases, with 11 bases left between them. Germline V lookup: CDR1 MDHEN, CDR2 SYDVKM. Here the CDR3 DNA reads TGTGCCAGCAAGCCTACAGGGTATGGCTACACCTTC. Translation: CASKPTGYGYTF.

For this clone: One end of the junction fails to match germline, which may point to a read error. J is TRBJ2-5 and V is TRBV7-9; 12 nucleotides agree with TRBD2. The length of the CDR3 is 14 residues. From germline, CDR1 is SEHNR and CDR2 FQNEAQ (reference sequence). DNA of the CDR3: TGTGCCAGCAGCCTAGCGGGGGGGCTTGAGACCCAGTACTTC. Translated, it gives CASSLAGGLETQYF.

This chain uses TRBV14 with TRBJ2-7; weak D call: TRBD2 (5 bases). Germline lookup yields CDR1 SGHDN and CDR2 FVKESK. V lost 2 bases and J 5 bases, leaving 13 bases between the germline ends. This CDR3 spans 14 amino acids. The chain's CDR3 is CASSQFLTGDEQYF. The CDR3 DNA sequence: TGTGCCAGCAGCCAATTTCTAACCGGGGACGAGCAGTACTTC.

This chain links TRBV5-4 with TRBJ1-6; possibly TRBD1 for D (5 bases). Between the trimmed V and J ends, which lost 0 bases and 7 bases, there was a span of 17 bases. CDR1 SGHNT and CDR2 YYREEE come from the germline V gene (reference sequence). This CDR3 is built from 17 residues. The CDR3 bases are TGTGCCAGCAGCTTGGATCCGGGGCGGGCATTCAATTCACCCCTCCACTTT. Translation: CASSLDPGRAFNSPLHF.

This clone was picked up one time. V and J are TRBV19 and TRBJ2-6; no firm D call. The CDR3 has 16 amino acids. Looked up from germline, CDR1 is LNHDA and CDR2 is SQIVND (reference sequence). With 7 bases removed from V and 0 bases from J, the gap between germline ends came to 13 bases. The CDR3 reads CASKRLESSGANVLTF. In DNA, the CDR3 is TGTGCCAGTAAGAGACTTGAGAGCTCTGGGGCCAACGTCCTGACTTTC.

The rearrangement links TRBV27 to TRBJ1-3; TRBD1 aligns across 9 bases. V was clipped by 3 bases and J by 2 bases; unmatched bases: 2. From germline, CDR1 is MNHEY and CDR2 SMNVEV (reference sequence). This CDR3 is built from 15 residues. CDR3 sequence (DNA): TGTGCCAGCAGTTTCAGACAGGGGGCTGGAAACACCATATATTTT. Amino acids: CASSFRQGAGNTIYF.

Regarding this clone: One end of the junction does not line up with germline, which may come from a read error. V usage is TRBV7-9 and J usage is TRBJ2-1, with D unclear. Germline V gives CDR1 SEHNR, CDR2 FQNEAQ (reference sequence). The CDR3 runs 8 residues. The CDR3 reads CASTTPIF. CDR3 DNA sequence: TGTGCCAGCACCACTCCGATCTTC.

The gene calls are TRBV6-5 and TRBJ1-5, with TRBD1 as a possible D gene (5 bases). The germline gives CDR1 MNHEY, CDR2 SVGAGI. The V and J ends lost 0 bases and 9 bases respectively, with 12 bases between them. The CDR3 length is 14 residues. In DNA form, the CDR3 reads TGTGCCAGCAGTTACTCGCCGGTCAGGGCGCCCCAGCATTTT. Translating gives CASSYSPVRAPQHF.

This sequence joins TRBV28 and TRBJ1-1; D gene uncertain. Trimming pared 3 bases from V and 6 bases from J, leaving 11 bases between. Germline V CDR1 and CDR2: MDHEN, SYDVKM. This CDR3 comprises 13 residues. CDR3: CASSFPPIAEAFF. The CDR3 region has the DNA TGTGCCAGCAGTTTTCCCCCCATCGCTGAAGCTTTCTTT. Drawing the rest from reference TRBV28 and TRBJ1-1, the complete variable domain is DVKVTQSSRYLVKRTGEKVFLECVQDMDHENMFWYRQDPGLGLRLIYFSYDVKMKEKGDIPEGYSVSREKKERFSLILESASTNQTSMYLCASSFPPIAEAFFGQGTRLTVV.

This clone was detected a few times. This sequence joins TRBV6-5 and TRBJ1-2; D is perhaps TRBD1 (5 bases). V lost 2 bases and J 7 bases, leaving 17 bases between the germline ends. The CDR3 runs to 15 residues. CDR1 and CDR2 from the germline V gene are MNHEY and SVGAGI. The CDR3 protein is CASSYGGGSIGGYTF. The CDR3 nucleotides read TGTGCCAGCAGTTACGGCGGGGGATCGATCGGTGGCTACACCTTC.

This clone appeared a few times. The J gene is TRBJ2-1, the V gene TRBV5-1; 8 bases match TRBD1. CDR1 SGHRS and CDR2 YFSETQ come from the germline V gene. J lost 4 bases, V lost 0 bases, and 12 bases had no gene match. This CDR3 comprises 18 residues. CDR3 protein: CASSLDPRTGRDYNEQFF. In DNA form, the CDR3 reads TGCGCCAGCAGCTTGGACCCGAGGACAGGGAGAGATTACAATGAGCAGTTCTTC.

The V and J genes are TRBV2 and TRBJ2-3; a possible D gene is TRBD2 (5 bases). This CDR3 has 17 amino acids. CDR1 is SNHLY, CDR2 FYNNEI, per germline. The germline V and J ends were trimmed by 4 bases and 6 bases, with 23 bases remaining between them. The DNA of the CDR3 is TGTGCCAGCAGTGTGAGCGTCGTTAGGGAGCATGGCGATACGCAGTATTTT. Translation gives CASSVSVVREHGDTQYF.